Below are 8 T cell receptor beta chains sequenced from a single sample in a study of T cells after yellow fever vaccination. MiXCR, applied by TCRdb to the 5' RACE reads, yields one record per CDR3 protein. The sample has about 170,000 distinct CDR3 sequences, approximately 6.2% seen once. The sequenced sample was CD4+ T cells sorted from PBMCs, obtained on the day of the first yellow fever vaccination. The receptors stem from a man younger than 35 who received the YFV17D yellow fever vaccine.

The rearrangement uses TRBV12-3 or TRBV12-4 and TRBJ2-4; perhaps TRBD2 as D (5 bases). V lost 4 bases, J lost 3 bases, and 19 bases lay in between. CDR3 size: 17 residues. The CDR3 protein is CASSSGLRGLSKNIQYF. The DNA of the CDR3 is TGTGCCAGCAGTTCAGGCCTCCGGGGATTGAGCAAAAACATTCAGTACTTC.

The table lists this clonotype with a few counts. J is TRBJ2-5 and V is TRBV20-1; 12 nucleotides agree with TRBD2. Trimming cost V 5 bases and J 5 bases; bases outside gene matches: 6. This CDR3 has 14 amino acids. Per the germline V gene, CDR1 is DFQATT and CDR2 is SNEGSKA (reference sequence). This CDR3 reads CSAATSGGPETQYF. Here the CDR3 DNA reads TGCAGTGCTGCCACTAGCGGGGGGCCCGAGACCCAGTACTTC.

This clonotype has a count of ten or more. The chain joins TRBV12-3 or TRBV12-4 to TRBJ2-3; 11 nucleotides line up with TRBD2. Trimming at V came to 1 base and at J to 5 bases, leaving 5 bases not matched to a gene. The CDR3 is 16 residues long. CDR3 nucleotides: TGTGCCAGCAGTTTAGGTAGCGGGGGGGCAAGAGATACGCAGTATTTT. This codes for CASSLGSGGARDTQYF.

The chain combines TRBV10-3 with TRBJ1-6, with 7 bases fitting TRBD1. Trimming at V came to 10 bases and at J to 8 bases, leaving 11 bases not matched to a gene. The CDR3 extends over 14 amino acids. Looked up from germline, CDR1 is ENHRY and CDR2 is SYGVKD. CDR3 sequence: CATDQGDGDSPLHF. The DNA of the CDR3 is TGTGCCACAGACCAGGGGGATGGAGATTCACCCCTCCACTTT.

This chain joins TRBV27 and TRBJ2-2; D remains unclear. Per the germline V gene, CDR1 is MNHEY and CDR2 is SMNVEV (reference sequence). The CDR3 has 18 amino acids. Trimming removed 0 bases at V and 7 bases at J, with 21 bases between. CDR3 coding DNA: TGTGCCAGCAGTTTATCGTCCCGCCAGTCGGGCCGAGGCGGGGAGCTGTTTTTT. It codes for CASSLSSRQSGRGGELFF.

This clonotype appeared many times. This chain uses TRBV3-1 with TRBJ1-1; the D is unclear. CDR1 LGHDT and CDR2 YNNKEL come from the germline V gene (reference sequence). The V end was cut by 3 bases, the J end by 1 base, with 9 bases between. The CDR3 runs 14 residues. Here the CDR3 DNA reads TGTGCCAGCAGCCAGGTGTTATCGAACACTGAAGCTTTCTTT. Translated: CASSQVLSNTEAFF.

The sample holds a few counts of this clonotype. CDR3 nucleotides: TGTGCCTGGACATGGGCCGGGGAGCTGTTTTTT. Protein: CAWTWAGELFF. The chain combines TRBV30 with TRBJ2-2, with D unclear. This CDR3 region has 11 residues. V was shortened by 4 bases and J by 6 bases, with 6 bases between the two germline ends. CDR1 and CDR2 (germline): GTSNPN, SVGIG (reference sequence).

The chain carries TRBV12-3 or TRBV12-4 and TRBJ2-3; the match to TRBD2 covers 8 bases. V lost 3 bases, J lost 4 bases, and 6 bases stayed unmatched. This CDR3 contains 15 residues. The CDR3 DNA is TGTGCCAGCAGTTTGCGACGGGGGGGGTCAGATACGCAGTATTTT. Translation: CASSLRRGGSDTQYF.